The 24 T cell receptor beta chains below were found in one sample sequenced in a study of cytomegalovirus exposure and HLA in healthy donors. Primers: 60 Vbeta forward and 13 Jbeta reverse. The data were produced by immunoSEQ multiplex PCR, yet TCRdb's version contains in-frame clones alone and is incomplete. The sample lists 90,000 to 140,000 clones; around 75% were seen once. The sequencing input was PBMCs. The receptors originated from a man in his forties in good health and CMV-seronegative.

The chain couples TRBV4-2 to TRBJ2-1; 8 nucleotides line up with TRBD2. The length of the CDR3 is 16 residues. From germline, CDR1 is LGHNA and CDR2 YNFKEQ. V was pared by 1 base and J by 4 bases, with 6 bases of the junction left unmatched. As DNA, the CDR3 is TGTGCCAGCAGCCAAGGGGGGCGGGGGGTATACAATGAGCAGTTCTTC. Translation: CASSQGGRGVYNEQFF.

The chain links TRBV7-6 to TRBJ1-1; 8 bases align to TRBD1. Germline values: CDR1 SGHVS, CDR2 FNYEAQ. V was clipped by 4 bases and J by 4 bases; unmatched bases: 5. The CDR3 runs 14 residues. Here the CDR3 reads CASSSTQGATEAFF. As DNA, the CDR3 is TGTGCCAGCAGCTCTACCCAGGGGGCCACTGAAGCTTTCTTT.

The CDR3 loop is CASSIWPAYGYTF. In DNA, the CDR3 is TGTGCCAGTAGTATATGGCCAGCGTATGGCTACACCTTC. The genes are TRBV19 and TRBJ1-2; D remains unclear. The V gene lost 2 bases and the J gene lost 5 bases, with 9 bases spanning the gap. The CDR3 runs 13 residues. The V gene's germline CDR1 is LNHDA and CDR2 SQIVND (reference sequence).

This clone has a handful of counts. The chain has TRBV5-1 and TRBJ2-5; TRBD1 aligns across 9 bases. Germline CDR1 SGHRS, CDR2 YFSETQ. This CDR3 is built from 14 residues. With V trimmed by 4 bases and J by 4 bases, 5 bases remained unmatched. In DNA, the CDR3 is TGCGCCAGCAGCACCGGACAGGGGAGAGAGACCCAGTACTTC. The encoded protein is CASSTGQGRETQYF.

In its sample, this clone was seen a few times. The V and J genes are TRBV19 and TRBJ2-7; a possible D gene is TRBD1 (5 bases). The CDR3 extends over 12 amino acids. The V and J ends lost 6 bases and 2 bases respectively, with 8 bases between them. CDR1 is LNHDA, CDR2 SQIVND, per germline (reference sequence). The CDR3 spells CASRAGTYEQYF. DNA for the CDR3: TGTGCCAGTAGGGCAGGGACCTACGAGCAGTACTTC. Full variable domain (remainder filled in from reference TRBV19 and TRBJ2-7): DGGITQSPKYLFRKEGQNVTLSCEQNLNHDAMYWYRQDPGQGLRLIYYSQIVNDFQKGDIAEGYSVSREKKESFPLTVTSAQKNPTAFYLCASRAGTYEQYFGPGTRLTVT.

This chain joins TRBV27 and TRBJ2-5; 8 nucleotides agree with TRBD1. The DNA end favors TRBJ2-7, so the J call may be wrong. The CDR3 loop spans 14 amino acids. In germline, CDR1 is MNHEY, CDR2 SMNVEV (reference sequence). The CDR3 DNA sequence: TGTGCCAGCAGTACCCGGACAGGGACCTACGAGCAGTACTTC. Translating it yields CASSTRTGTYEQYF.

Here the CDR3 DNA reads TGTGCCAGCAGCCTGGACGGACTGAACACCGGGGAGCTGTTTTTT. Its protein is CASSLDGLNTGELFF. The rearrangement joins TRBV7-9 to TRBJ2-2, with D perhaps TRBD2 (5 bases). Looked up from germline, CDR1 is SEHNR and CDR2 is FQNEAQ (reference sequence). This CDR3 contains 15 residues. The ends were cut back, 5 bases at V and 1 base at J, with 11 bases in the middle.

This clone was observed once. The genes are TRBV4-2 and TRBJ2-1, with 7 positions matching TRBD2. Trimming cost V 3 bases and J 9 bases; bases outside gene matches: 11. This CDR3 region has 15 residues. Per germline, CDR1 LGHNA and CDR2 YNFKEQ. CDR3 loop: CASSQQELAEREQFF. CDR3 nucleotide sequence: TGTGCCAGCAGCCAGCAAGAGCTAGCGGAGCGTGAGCAGTTCTTC.

This sequence joins TRBV5-5 and TRBJ1-4, with D possibly TRBD1 on 6 matching bases. The V and J ends lost 6 bases and 4 bases respectively, with 13 bases between them. The CDR3 has 14 residues. The V gene's germline CDR1 is SGHKS and CDR2 YYEKEE (reference sequence). As DNA, the CDR3 is TGTGCCAGCACGTCAGGGACAATTAATGAAAAACTGTTTTTT. This encodes CASTSGTINEKLFF. Looking up the rest from reference TRBV5-5 and TRBJ1-4 gives the full variable domain: DAGVTQSPTHLIKTRGQQVTLRCSPISGHKSVSWYQQVLGQGPQFIFQYYEKEERGRGNFPDRFSARQFPNYSSELNVNALLLGDSALYLCASTSGTINEKLFFGSGTQLSVL.

A single count supports this clone. V is TRBV5-1 and J is TRBJ2-7; D is perhaps TRBD1 (6 bases). The CDR3 extends over 15 amino acids. Trimming cost V 4 bases and J 2 bases, with 16 bases left between them. The germline CDR1 and CDR2 sequences are SGHRS and YFSETQ. CDR3 sequence (DNA): TGCGCCAGCAGCAGGAGTTCAGGGGACACCTACGAGCAGTACTTC. It codes for CASSRSSGDTYEQYF.

The chain employs TRBV4-2 and TRBJ2-5; the D gene is possibly TRBD2 (6 bases). The J call may be wrong; the DNA end is better matched by TRBJ2-7. The length of the CDR3 is 14 residues. The germline gives CDR1 LGHNA, CDR2 YNFKEQ. The CDR3 DNA sequence: TGTGCCAGCAGCCAGGCGGGGAGATCCTACGAGCAGTACTTC. Its translation is CASSQAGRSYEQYF.

CDR3 protein: CAISDNTGAEANEQFF. CDR3 nucleotides: TGTGCCATCAGTGACAATACGGGAGCCGAGGCGAATGAGCAGTTCTTC. The gene calls are TRBV10-3 and TRBJ2-1, with TRBD2 as a possible D gene (6 bases). From germline, CDR1 is ENHRY and CDR2 SYGVKD. This CDR3 comprises 16 residues. Trimming took 3 bases from V and 7 from J, leaving 19 bases between them.

The genes are TRBV5-1 and TRBJ2-7; unclear D gene. Germline CDR1 reads SGHRS; CDR2 reads YFSETQ. The CDR3 covers 13 residues. Trimming pared 3 bases from V and 0 bases from J, leaving 7 bases between. DNA for the CDR3: TGCGCCAGCAGCTCACAGAGCTCCTACGAGCAGTACTTC. Encoded protein: CASSSQSSYEQYF.

Written as DNA, the CDR3 is TGCAGCGTTGCTGGACAGGGGGGCCACACCATATATTTT. Translation gives CSVAGQGGHTIYF. The chain combines TRBV29-1 with TRBJ1-3; 10 bases align to TRBD1. Germline V lookup: CDR1 SQVTM, CDR2 ANQGSEA. The CDR3 runs to 13 residues. Trimming at V came to 4 bases and at J to 8 bases, leaving 5 bases not matched to a gene.

The J gene is TRBJ2-1, the V gene TRBV27, with D tentatively TRBD2 (5 bases). This CDR3 comprises 12 residues. Germline V gene data show CDR1 as MNHEY and CDR2 as SMNVEV (reference sequence). Trimming shortened V by 4 bases and J by 8 bases, and 9 bases separated the two germline ends. This chain's CDR3 is CASSSLEDEQFF. CDR3 nucleotide sequence: TGTGCCAGCAGTTCACTAGAGGATGAGCAGTTCTTC.

This clone was detected once. V gene TRBV28 combines with J gene TRBJ1-1; D is unresolved. Germline V lookup: CDR1 MDHEN, CDR2 SYDVKM. The CDR3 runs to 12 residues. Trimming took off 2 bases at V and 4 bases at J, with 5 bases between the two ends. The CDR3: CASSLISTEAFF. The CDR3 nucleotides are TGTGCCAGCAGTTTAATTAGCACTGAAGCTTTCTTT.

The CDR3 loop is CASSPREQGTEAFF. The CDR3 coding sequence is TGTGCCAGCTCACCGAGGGAACAGGGAACTGAAGCTTTCTTT. The chain combines TRBV18 with TRBJ1-1, with D tentatively TRBD1 (6 bases). The CDR3 totals 14 residues. Per the germline V gene, CDR1 is KGHSH and CDR2 is LQKENI. Between the trimmed V and J ends, which lost 3 bases and 5 bases, there was a span of 13 bases.

Only a few counts were recorded for this clone. The chain recombines TRBV6-5 with TRBJ2-2, with TRBD1 matching 7 bases. Germline loops: CDR1 MNHEY, CDR2 SVGAGI. The CDR3 extends over 15 amino acids. V lost 6 bases to trimming and J lost 5 bases; unmatched junction nucleotides: 9. For the CDR3, the DNA is TGTGCCAGCAGCAAGAGAGGACAGGTGACCGGGGAGCTGTTTTTT. It is translated as CASSKRGQVTGELFF.

The V and J genes are TRBV28 and TRBJ1-2; 12 positions agree with TRBD1. Germline lookup yields CDR1 MDHEN and CDR2 SYDVKM. With V trimmed by 6 bases and J by 4 bases, 9 bases remained unmatched. The CDR3 has 16 amino acids. The CDR3 loop reads CASSLGTGGLSYGYTF. The CDR3, as DNA: TGTGCCAGCAGCCTAGGGACAGGGGGCTTAAGCTATGGCTACACCTTC.

V is TRBV5-6 and J is TRBJ2-7; 10 bases match TRBD1. The J segment lost 4 bases and the V segment lost 2 bases, leaving 9 bases of the junction unmatched. CDR3 size: 16 residues. CDR1 and CDR2 (germline): SGHDT, YYEEEE. CDR3 nucleotides: TGTGCCAGCAGCTTTCAGGGACAGGGGCGCGAGTACGAGCAGTACTTC. It codes for CASSFQGQGREYEQYF. Looking up the rest from reference TRBV5-6 and TRBJ2-7 gives the full variable domain: DAGVTQSPTHLIKTRGQQVTLRCSPKSGHDTVSWYQQALGQGPQFIFQYYEEEERQRGNFPDRFSGHQFPNYSSELNVNALLLGDSALYLCASSFQGQGREYEQYFGPGTRLTVT.

This clone was found a few times. The chain links TRBV30 to TRBJ1-4, with 7 positions matching TRBD1. The V and J ends lost 6 bases and 7 bases, in that order; junction bases with no gene match: 5. The CDR3 length is 12 residues. Germline lookup yields CDR1 GTSNPN and CDR2 SVGIG (reference sequence). In nucleotides, the CDR3 is TGTGCCTGTCAGGGGGATCTTGAAAAACTGTTTTTT. This translates into CACQGDLEKLFF.

In this sample, this clone turned up once. The gene calls are TRBV21-1 and TRBJ1-3; the table's D call, TRBD1, was not checked against the DNA. TRBV21-1 is a recognized pseudogene. This CDR3 has 19 amino acids. The CDR3 sequence: CASKLVSGTGGDPGNTIYF. CDR3 in DNA: TGTGCCAGCAAGTTAGTCTCCGGGACAGGGGGCGATCCTGGAAACACCATATATTTT.

The chain employs TRBV4-1 and TRBJ2-1, with D maybe TRBD2 (6 bases). This CDR3 contains 16 residues. CDR1 and CDR2 (germline): MGHRA, YSYEKL. V lost 0 bases and J lost 6, with 15 bases in between. The CDR3 DNA sequence: TGCGCCAGCAGCCAAGATAGCGGTACGCGGGTCAATGAGCAGTTCTTC. It codes for CASSQDSGTRVNEQFF.

The J gene is TRBJ1-2, the V gene TRBV15, with a possible D match to TRBD1 (5 bases). From germline, CDR1 is LNHNV and CDR2 YYDKDF (reference sequence). This CDR3 spans 17 amino acids. V shed 0 bases and J shed 0 bases, with 14 bases lying between them. The CDR3 nucleotides are TGTGCCACCAGCAGAGAGGGGCGGTCTTTAGCTAACTATGGCTACACCTTC. Amino acids: CATSREGRSLANYGYTF.